This T cell receptor (beta chain) was sequenced for a study of blood T cell repertoires in COVID-19. On the study more broadly: Collection of acute and convalescent COVID-19 samples took place in the United States, Italy and Spain.

In the original processing: Amplifying reference gene primers gave estimates of nucleated cell counts. Libraries were prepared by immunoSEQ multiplex PCR; TCRdb keeps only in-frame clonotypes and omits some of them. That table furnishes V, J and clone size, whereas the DNA furnished D and trimming. Of roughly 460,000 clones listed, about 87% are singletons. In germline, CDR1 is SQVTM, CDR2 ANQGSEA. CDR3 length: 14 amino acids. Material: peripheral blood. The clonotype was recovered from a man aged 18 to 29 with COVID-19, enrolled during active disease. J is TRBJ1-6 and V is TRBV29-1; D call uncertain. DNA for the CDR3: TGCCCCCGTTGTATGAGATCCTATAATTCACCCCTCCACTTT. Protein sequence: CPRCMRSYNSPLHF. Full variable domain (missing parts from reference TRBV29-1 and TRBJ1-6): SAVISQKPSRDICQRGTSLTIQCQVDSQVTMMFWYRQQPGQSLTLIATANQGSEATYESGFVIDKFPISRPNLTFSTLTVSNMSPEDSSIYLCPRCMRSYNSPLHFGNGTRLTVT.